This entry describes one T cell receptor (beta chain). Antigen unknown. TCRdb reprocessed the 5' RACE reads and reports one entry per CDR3 protein, with no DNA. Across under 150,000 distinct CDR3 sequences, the top ten clones capture under 2.5% of the sample. This specimen comes from a study of monozygotic twins with inflammatory bowel disease. Study-wide results and limits: The inverse Simpson measure of TCRbeta diversity was lower in IBD patients than in healthy co-twins. IBD patients share fewer clonotypes with other people than healthy twins do, especially with disease activity.

The sample consisted of blood. The TCR was taken from a human donor with ulcerative colitis or Crohn's disease, or a healthy co-twin of an affected twin (not recorded which).

CDR3 sequence: CASSRLTGGPNTGELFF. V and J are TRBV28 and TRBJ2-2; TCRdb picks TRBD2, but there is no DNA to check that call. CDR3 size: 17 residues. Germline assignment: CDR1 MDHEN and CDR2 SYDVKM.